These 14 T cell receptor beta chains came from one sample sequenced in a study of cytomegalovirus exposure and HLA in healthy donors. The primer mix had 60 Vbeta and 13 Jbeta primers. TCRdb's table, derived via immunoSEQ multiplex PCR, lists solely in-frame clones and lacks some. The table includes about 170,000 clones, 65% to 80% detected once. Sequences were obtained from PBMCs. These receptors all stem from a female donor in good health and CMV-seronegative.

The chain employs TRBV5-5 and TRBJ2-2; D possibly corresponds to TRBD1 (6 bases). Germline V lookup: CDR1 SGHKS, CDR2 YYEKEE (reference sequence). The CDR3 runs to 15 residues. V dropped 0 bases and J dropped 2 bases, with 8 bases sitting between them. CDR3 amino acids: CASSLEGHNTGELFF. CDR3 coding DNA: TGTGCCAGCAGCTTGGAGGGACATAACACCGGGGAGCTGTTTTTT.

Only one count was recorded for this clone. V usage is TRBV27 and J usage is TRBJ1-5, with 11 bases lining up with TRBD1. The CDR3 loop spans 18 amino acids. V was clipped by 7 bases and J by 0 bases; unmatched bases: 11. Germline V gene sequence: CDR1 MNHEY, CDR2 SMNVEV (reference sequence). The CDR3 DNA sequence: TGTGCCAGCACCCGTGGGACAGGGGGATTTCTTAGCAATCAGCCCCAGCATTTT. Translated, it gives CASTRGTGGFLSNQPQHF.

The rearrangement links TRBV2 to TRBJ1-4, with a possible D match to TRBD1 (6 bases). Germline assignment: CDR1 SNHLY and CDR2 FYNNEI. The CDR3 has 12 residues. With 5 bases removed from V and 8 bases from J, the gap between germline ends came to 9 bases. The CDR3 nucleotides are TGTGCCAGCAGTCGCGACAGGGAAAAACTGTTTTTT. Translated, it gives CASSRDREKLFF.

This chain links TRBV25-1 with TRBJ2-5, with 7 nucleotides matching TRBD1. This CDR3 contains 14 residues. The germline V gene encodes CDR1 MGHDK and CDR2 SYGVNS. The V and J ends lost 6 bases and 3 bases, in that order; junction bases with no gene match: 7. CDR3 sequence: CASSPFDREETQYF. CDR3 coding DNA: TGTGCCAGCAGCCCTTTTGACAGGGAAGAGACCCAGTACTTC.

This chain connects TRBV10-3 to TRBJ1-1; 10 nucleotides align to TRBD1. Germline V lookup: CDR1 ENHRY, CDR2 SYGVKD. The CDR3 is 16 residues long. The V segment lost 0 bases and the J segment 3 bases; nucleotides outside the gene matches: 4. The CDR3 sequence: CAISESGGQGYTEAFF. In DNA form, the CDR3 reads TGTGCCATCAGTGAGTCGGGGGGACAGGGGTACACTGAAGCTTTCTTT.

The table lists this clone with a few counts. One end of the junction does not line up with germline, which may come from a read error. V usage is TRBV25-1 and J usage is TRBJ1-2, with TRBD1 identical over 7 bases. The CDR3 has 12 amino acids. Germline V gene data show CDR1 as MGHDK and CDR2 as SYGVNS. The CDR3 DNA sequence: TGTGCCAGCAGTCGAACGACAGGGATCTCCTACTTC. Its translation: CASSRTTGISYF.

The chain couples TRBV7-6 to TRBJ1-1; D not resolved. The germline gives CDR1 SGHVS, CDR2 FNYEAQ. V was trimmed by 4 bases and J by 0 bases, leaving 6 bases between them. There are 13 residues in the CDR3. Here the CDR3 reads CASSSWLNTEAFF. The CDR3 nucleotides read TGTGCCAGCAGCTCCTGGCTGAACACTGAAGCTTTCTTT.

V gene TRBV4-2 combines with J gene TRBJ2-3; weak D call: TRBD1 (5 bases). Looked up from germline, CDR1 is LGHNA and CDR2 is YNFKEQ. The germline V and J ends were trimmed by 0 bases and 2 bases, with 9 bases remaining between them. The CDR3 covers 15 residues. CDR3: CASSQDRAHTDTQYF. For the CDR3, the DNA is TGTGCCAGCAGCCAAGACAGGGCTCACACAGATACGCAGTATTTT.

Comment on this clone: Other DNA sequences in the sample encode the same CDR3. The chain has TRBV5-1 and TRBJ2-7; TRBD1 agrees at 11 bases. Per the germline V gene, CDR1 is SGHRS and CDR2 is YFSETQ. V lost 3 bases, J lost 5 bases, and 1 base stayed unmatched. CDR3 length: 13 residues. CDR3 sequence reads: CASSWTGGDEQYF. The CDR3, as DNA: TGCGCCAGCAGCTGGACAGGGGGCGACGAGCAGTACTTC.

This sequence joins TRBV9 and TRBJ2-1, with D tentatively TRBD2 (5 bases). Per germline, CDR1 SGDLS and CDR2 YYNGEE. There are 19 residues in the CDR3. Deletions cut 0 bases from V and 2 bases from J, with 21 bases between. The CDR3 region has the DNA TGTGCCAGCAGCGTAGCCCGTAGCTCGGGGAGCCCCACCTACAATGAGCAGTTCTTC. It is translated as CASSVARSSGSPTYNEQFF. Together with reference TRBV9 and TRBJ2-1, the CDR3 gives the full variable domain: DSGVTQTPKHLITATGQRVTLRCSPRSGDLSVYWYQQSLDQGLQFLIQYYNGEERAKGNILERFSAQQFPDLHSELNLSSLELGDSALYFCASSVARSSGSPTYNEQFFGPGTRLTVL.

The chain combines TRBV15 with TRBJ1-2; possibly TRBD1 for D (5 bases). V was pared by 5 bases and J by 5 bases, with 18 bases between. CDR3 length: 15 residues. The germline V gene has CDR1 LNHNV and CDR2 YYDKDF (reference sequence). The CDR3 nucleotides are TGTGCCACCAGCGCCCAAACAGGAAACTCTTATGGCTACACCTTC. Residues: CATSAQTGNSYGYTF.

The gene calls are TRBV7-8 and TRBJ1-3; D is uncertain. The CDR3 totals 14 residues. Germline loops: CDR1 SGHVS, CDR2 FQNEAQ. V lost 4 bases and J lost 4, with 11 bases in between. The CDR3 nucleotides read TGTGCCAGCAGCTGGTGGTCGGGGGGAAACACCATATATTTT. Translating it yields CASSWWSGGNTIYF.

The chain has TRBV29-1 and TRBJ2-5, with a weak D call TRBD1 (5 bases). CDR3 length equals 11 residues. Trimming shortened V by 4 bases and J by 5 bases, and 8 bases separated the two germline ends. CDR1 and CDR2 from the germline V gene are SQVTM and ANQGSEA. In DNA, the CDR3 is TGCAGCGTTGGGACATTGGAGACCCAGTACTTC. Translating it yields CSVGTLETQYF.

The rearrangement links TRBV30 to TRBJ1-2; 7 positions agree with TRBD1. CDR1 is GTSNPN and CDR2 is SVGIG in the germline V gene (reference sequence). V shed 3 bases, J shed 5 bases, and the junction held 6 bases outside the gene matches. CDR3 length equals 13 residues. CDR3 region: CAWSYRGLYGYTF. Here the CDR3 DNA reads TGTGCCTGGAGCTACAGGGGTCTTTATGGCTACACCTTC.